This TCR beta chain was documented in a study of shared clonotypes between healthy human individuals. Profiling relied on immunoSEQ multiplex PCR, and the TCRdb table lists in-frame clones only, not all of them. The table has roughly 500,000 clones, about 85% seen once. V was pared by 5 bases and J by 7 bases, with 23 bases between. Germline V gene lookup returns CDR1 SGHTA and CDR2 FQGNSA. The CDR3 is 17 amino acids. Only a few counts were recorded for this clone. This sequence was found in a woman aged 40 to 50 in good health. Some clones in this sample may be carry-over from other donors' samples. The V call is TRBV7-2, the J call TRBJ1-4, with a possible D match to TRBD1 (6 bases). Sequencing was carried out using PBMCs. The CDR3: CASSPSGWGRQGEKLFF. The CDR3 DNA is TGTGCCAGCAGCCCAAGTGGATGGGGGCGCCAGGGTGAAAAACTGTTTTTT.